The clone carrying this TCR beta chain occurred many times. Since a much larger clone is just one base distant, this may be a read error. The patients had localized lung adenocarcinoma, a non-small cell subtype. This record comes from a study of CD4 and CD8 cells across lung adenocarcinoma regions. MiXCR, run by TCRdb on the PCR reads, gives a single entry per CDR3 protein. The sample yields 16,000 or so distinct CDR3 sequences, approximately 50% seen once. The germline CDR1 and CDR2 sequences are MNHNS and SASEGT. Between the trimmed V and J ends, which lost 0 bases and 10 bases, there was a span of 16 bases. This CDR3 has 15 residues.

The gene calls are TRBV6-1 and TRBJ2-1; D not certain. The receptor's source is a female donor with lung adenocarcinoma. The CD4 and CD8 labels of this study may be unreliable. The specimen was CD8+ T cells from the center of a lung tumor. The CDR3 here is CASSEAPGGVYEQFF. DNA for the CDR3: TGTGCCAGCAGTGAAGCGCCTGGTGGGGTTTACGAGCAGTTCTTC.